This T cell receptor (beta chain) came from a study of response to subunit inactivated influenza vaccine. Study-wide findings and caveats: There was a suggestion from the authors that each seasonal influenza vaccination recruits few new T cells.

On this clonotype: No antigen is known for it.

The V and J ends lost 6 bases and 4 bases, in that order; junction bases with no gene match: 11. Per germline, CDR1 DFQATT and CDR2 SNEGSKA (reference sequence). The length of the CDR3 is 16 residues. TCRdb called the RT-PCR reads again in MiXCR, with one record for every CDR3 protein. The sample holds around 490,000 distinct CDR3 sequences, about 8% seen once. The source of this sequence is a man between 50 and 70 years old who received an inactivated influenza vaccine. The source material was PBMCs from blood, sampled roughly 24 months after vaccination. This rearrangement joins TRBV20-1 to TRBJ2-3, with 12 bases identical to TRBD2. This CDR3 reads CSAREPSGGAPDTQYF. The CDR3 DNA follows: TGCAGTGCCCGCGAGCCTAGCGGGGGGGCCCCAGATACGCAGTATTTT.